This entry concerns a single T cell receptor beta chain. V lost 4 bases to trimming and J lost 0 bases, with 11 bases between them. From germline, CDR1 is SGHTS and CDR2 YDEGEE. The CDR3 is 14 amino acids. This specimen comes from a study of technical replicates of blood from a handful of donors. Clones were read by immunoSEQ multiplex PCR, and TCRdb kept only the in-frame ones, dropping some. The table shows 6,500 to 7,500 clones, with 90% to 97% occurring only once. The sequence derives from a human donor in good health. The chain joins TRBV5-8 to TRBJ2-7, with a weak D call TRBD2 (6 bases). Sample: PBMCs. For the CDR3, the DNA is TGTGCCAGCAGCCGGGAGTTTAGCTCCTACGAGCAGTACTTC. Protein product: CASSREFSSYEQYF.